The source of this TCR beta chain is a study of beta chain features in type 1 diabetes. Every isolated RNA sample was fully reverse transcribed, so sequencing captured expressed TCRB transcripts. Sequencing used immunoSEQ multiplex PCR; TCRdb keeps in-frame clones, though not all of them. This table holds approximately 600,000 clones, under 15% found once. In this sample, this clone turned up a few times. Its antigen remains unidentified. V gave up 6 bases and J gave up 8 bases, with 13 bases separating them. This CDR3 contains 11 residues. Per the germline V gene, CDR1 is DFQATT and CDR2 is SNEGSKA (reference sequence). The study, taken as a whole, reports: When Type 1 diabetes patients were examined, their TCRB CDR3s proved moderately but significantly shorter in all four CD4+ subsets. TCRB repertoires of naive, central memory and Treg cells appeared more similar among patients than among healthy donors.

Input material: naive CD4+ T cells from blood. This TCR was sampled from a man in his thirties or forties with type 1 diabetes. V is TRBV20-1 and J is TRBJ1-2; D not resolved. The CDR3 bases are TGCAGTGCAAGTGGACTTTCGGGCTACACCTTC. Protein: CSASGLSGYTF.